These 32 T cell receptor beta chains share one sample of origin, sequenced in a study of long-term antiretroviral therapy in people with HIV. Researchers report immunoSEQ v3.0 was run at survey level. Sequencing was performed with immunoSEQ multiplex PCR; in TCRdb, only in-frame clones are kept and a portion is missing. The sample records tens of thousands of clones, about 85% being singletons. The sample here was unsorted PBMCs, taken 2.3 years after starting antiretroviral therapy. The origin of the receptors is a man aged 35-49 years with HIV.

The rearrangement joins TRBV14 to TRBJ2-3; 9 positions agree with TRBD2. With V trimmed by 1 base and J by 6 bases, 8 bases remained unmatched. This CDR3 spans 16 amino acids. In germline, CDR1 is SGHDN, CDR2 FVKESK. CDR3 nucleotide sequence: TGTGCCAGCAGCCAAGCCTTTATGCGGGGGGGCGATACGCAGTATTTT. Amino acids: CASSQAFMRGGDTQYF.

The genes are TRBV29-1 and TRBJ1-2; 9 bases align to TRBD1. V gave up 6 bases and J gave up 8 bases; unmatched junction bases: 7. The germline V gene encodes CDR1 SQVTM and CDR2 ANQGSEA. This CDR3 has 12 amino acids. CDR3 nucleotides: TGCAGCGTGACGGGACAGGGAAACGGCTACACCTTC. Translation: CSVTGQGNGYTF.

This clone was picked up one time. The V gene is TRBV11-3, the J gene TRBJ1-1, with TRBD1 matching over 10 bases. V trimming: 5 bases; J trimming: 0 bases; junction bases outside the gene matches: 6. CDR3 length: 16 residues. CDR1 SGHNT and CDR2 YENEEA come from the germline V gene. CDR3 sequence (DNA): TGTGCCAGCAGCACCGGACAGGGGGGGATGAACACTGAAGCTTTCTTT. Its translation is CASSTGQGGMNTEAFF.

This clone was seen just once. This chain connects TRBV2 to TRBJ1-3; no definite D call. Germline V gene lookup returns CDR1 SNHLY and CDR2 FYNNEI. V was clipped by 7 bases and J by 1 base, with 11 bases between them. This CDR3 contains 14 residues. The CDR3: CASTLTLSGNTIYF. The CDR3, as DNA: TGTGCCAGCACCCTGACACTATCTGGAAACACCATATATTTT.

The V and J genes are TRBV27 and TRBJ2-7; D remains unclear. Germline V gives CDR1 MNHEY, CDR2 SMNVEV (reference sequence). Trimming took 3 bases from V and 0 from J, leaving 12 bases between them. The CDR3 loop spans 15 amino acids. The DNA for the CDR3 is TGTGCCAGCAGTTTCTCACTCGGCCCCTCCTACGAGCAGTACTTC. This encodes CASSFSLGPSYEQYF.

The chain uses TRBV2 and TRBJ2-3; D perhaps matches TRBD1 (6 bases). The CDR3 spans 13 residues. The ends were cut back, 6 bases at V and 2 bases at J, with 9 bases in the middle. Germline CDR1 is SNHLY and CDR2 is FYNNEI. CDR3 sequence: CASRQGSTDTQYF. For the CDR3, the DNA is TGTGCCAGCAGACAGGGATCCACAGATACGCAGTATTTT.

V usage is TRBV10-2 and J usage is TRBJ1-3; D gene unclear. Germline assignment: CDR1 WSHSY and CDR2 SAAADI. The CDR3 is made up of 12 amino acids. Trimming shortened V by 7 bases and J by 8 bases, and 12 bases separated the two germline ends. The CDR3 nucleotides are TGCGCCAGCACCGGTGACCGAGACACCATATATTTT. This translates into CASTGDRDTIYF.

The chain uses TRBV4-1 and TRBJ1-2; D possibly corresponds to TRBD1 (6 bases). CDR1 and CDR2 from the germline V gene are MGHRA and YSYEKL. V was cut by 0 bases and J by 3 bases, with 8 bases left in between. The CDR3 sequence is 14 residues long. The CDR3 protein is CASSQDPGDYGYTF. The CDR3 DNA reads as TGCGCCAGCAGCCAAGATCCAGGGGACTATGGCTACACCTTC.

The rearrangement uses TRBV6-1 and TRBJ1-5, with D possibly being TRBD1 (6 bases). The V end was cut by 4 bases, the J end by 0 bases, with 13 bases between. Germline CDR1 reads MNHNS; CDR2 reads SASEGT. The CDR3 contains 16 residues. CDR3 region: CASSGRTEYSNQPQHF. CDR3 sequence (DNA): TGTGCCAGCAGTGGCAGGACAGAGTATAGCAATCAGCCCCAGCATTTT.

The V gene is TRBV9, the J gene TRBJ1-1; no clear D gene. CDR3 length: 14 amino acids. The germline V gene encodes CDR1 SGDLS and CDR2 YYNGEE. V lost 4 bases and J lost 5, with 15 bases in between. In DNA, the CDR3 is TGTGCCAGCAGCCCTCAACGAGGGTGGACTGAAGCTTTCTTT. It is translated as CASSPQRGWTEAFF.

The chain uses TRBV19 and TRBJ2-1; 11 bases line up with TRBD1. CDR3 length: 15 amino acids. Losses at the gene ends were 5 bases for V and 6 bases for J; bases not matched to a gene: 6. Germline assignment: CDR1 LNHDA and CDR2 SQIVND (reference sequence). The CDR3 protein is CASSEPGTGGNEQFF. The DNA of the CDR3 is TGTGCCAGTAGTGAACCCGGGACAGGGGGCAATGAGCAGTTCTTC.

In this sample, this clone is medium-sized (0.01 to 0.1%). This chain joins TRBV28 and TRBJ2-7; D may match TRBD1 or TRBD2 (6 bases each). Germline-derived CDR1 and CDR2 are MDHEN and SYDVKM. V was shortened by 7 bases and J by 4 bases, with 14 bases between the two germline ends. The CDR3 has 13 amino acids. CDR3 amino acids: CASTPGDKYEQYF. In nucleotides, the CDR3 is TGTGCCAGCACCCCGGGGGACAAATACGAGCAGTACTTC.

CDR3 sequence (DNA): TGTGCCAGCAGCGCTGGGTCGGGGAGGGATCAGCCCCAGCATTTT. Its protein product is CASSAGSGRDQPQHF. V usage is TRBV9 and J usage is TRBJ1-5; D remains unclear. This CDR3 has 15 residues. Looked up from germline, CDR1 is SGDLS and CDR2 is YYNGEE. Trimming stripped 3 bases from V and 5 bases from J, with 15 bases between.

The chain joins TRBV30 to TRBJ2-3; 8 nucleotides align to TRBD1. The CDR3 spans 14 residues. V was clipped by 4 bases and J by 2 bases; unmatched bases: 5. Germline values: CDR1 GTSNPN, CDR2 SVGIG (reference sequence). In DNA, the CDR3 is TGTGCCTGGACAACAGGGGGAATCACAGATACGCAGTATTTT. Protein product: CAWTTGGITDTQYF.

V gene TRBV11-2 combines with J gene TRBJ2-7; TRBD2 matches 9 bases. The CDR3 spans 15 residues. Germline V CDR1 and CDR2: SGHAT, FQNNGV. V dropped 1 base and J dropped 2; count of bases not matched to a gene: 3. CDR3 loop: CASSLVAGDAYEQYF. CDR3 nucleotides: TGTGCCAGCAGCTTAGTAGCGGGGGATGCCTACGAGCAGTACTTC.

Here the CDR3 DNA reads TGTGCCAGCAGCCAAGTTGGGGGGAGCACTGAAGCTTTCTTT. It is translated as CASSQVGGSTEAFF. This chain uses TRBV14 with TRBJ1-1, with a weak D call TRBD1 (5 bases). Per germline, CDR1 SGHDN and CDR2 FVKESK. CDR3 length equals 14 residues. V lost 1 base and J 4 bases, leaving 10 bases between the germline ends.

This clone was detected only a few times. This chain connects TRBV28 to TRBJ2-7, with 9 nucleotides matching TRBD2. The CDR3 covers 17 residues. Germline loops: CDR1 MDHEN, CDR2 SYDVKM. V lost 4 bases, J lost 7 bases, and 17 bases stayed unmatched. CDR3 loop: CASSSVAGEKGVREQYF. DNA for the CDR3: TGTGCCAGCAGTTCCGTAGCGGGAGAGAAGGGGGTTCGGGAGCAGTACTTC.

Only one count was recorded for this clone. This sequence joins TRBV6-1 and TRBJ1-2; unclear D gene. CDR1 MNHNS and CDR2 SASEGT come from the germline V gene. CDR3 length equals 12 residues. V was cut by 6 bases and J by 2 bases, with 7 bases left in between. CDR3 coding DNA: TGTGCCAGCAGACCGGGGAACTATGGCTACACCTTC. Translated: CASRPGNYGYTF.

A note on this clone: An end of the junction differs from the germline gene, which may be a read error. This chain uses TRBV5-5 with TRBJ2-7; D is unclear. Germline CDR1 is SGHKS and CDR2 is YYEKEE (reference sequence). CDR3 length: 16 amino acids. This CDR3 is CASSLDQVQPSSEQYF. Written as DNA, the CDR3 is TGTGCCAGCAGCTTAGATCAGGTCCAACCCTCCTCCGAGCAGTACTTC.

This chain links TRBV7-2 with TRBJ1-1, with 7 bases lining up with TRBD1. The germline gives CDR1 SGHTA, CDR2 FQGNSA. The CDR3 extends over 14 amino acids. With 6 bases clipped from V and 4 bases from J, the junction kept 8 bases outside the gene matches. The CDR3 region has the DNA TGTGCCAGCAGGCGACAGGGAATGGCCACTGAAGCTTTCTTT. Its translation is CASRRQGMATEAFF.

This clone turned up a few times. The chain joins TRBV15 to TRBJ1-2; 8 nucleotides line up with TRBD1. With V trimmed by 1 base and J by 4 bases, 11 bases remained unmatched. Germline CDR1 is LNHNV and CDR2 is YYDKDF (reference sequence). The CDR3 sequence is 17 residues long. The CDR3 sequence is CATSRGQGISLGYGYTF. The CDR3 DNA sequence: TGTGCCACCAGCAGAGGACAGGGGATCTCTTTGGGCTATGGCTACACCTTC. The full variable domain, rest sourced from reference TRBV15 and TRBJ1-2, is DAMVIQNPRYQVTQFGKPVTLSCSQTLNHNVMYWYQQKSSQAPKLLFHYYDKDFNNEADTPDNFQSRRPNTSFCFLDIRSPGLGDTAMYLCATSRGQGISLGYGYTFGSGTRLTVV.

Turning to this clone: One end of the junction is discordant with germline, which a read error may explain. The rearrangement joins TRBV18 to TRBJ1-2; 7 bases are shared with TRBD1. The CDR3 is 13 amino acids. Germline V gives CDR1 KGHSH, CDR2 LQKENI. The CDR3 DNA follows: TGTGCCAGCTCACCGAATGGACAGGACAGTATGATCTTC. Its protein product is CASSPNGQDSMIF. The whole variable domain, remainder taken from reference TRBV18 and TRBJ1-2, is NAGVMQNPRHLVRRRGQEARLRCSPMKGHSHVYWYRQLPEEGLKFMVYLQKENIIDESGMPKERFSAEFPKEGPSILRIQQVVRGDSAAYFCASSPNGQDSMIFGSGTRLTVV.

This chain connects TRBV19 to TRBJ2-2, with 14 bases matching TRBD2. Germline V CDR1 and CDR2: LNHDA, SQIVND (reference sequence). J gave up 3 bases and V 5 bases, and 5 bases lay outside the gene matches. The CDR3 spans 17 residues. DNA of the CDR3: TGTGCCAGTAGTTCACGACTAGCGGGAGGGTACACCGGGGAGCTGTTTTTT. As protein: CASSSRLAGGYTGELFF.

The chain employs TRBV2 and TRBJ1-1; 11 bases map to TRBD1. This CDR3 contains 15 residues. Trimming took 7 bases from V and 5 from J; bases not matched to a gene: 9. Germline CDR1 reads SNHLY; CDR2 reads FYNNEI. The CDR3 bases are TGTGCCAGCATGAGGGGACAGGGGGGTGGAACTGAAGCTTTCTTT. Translating gives CASMRGQGGGTEAFF. Variable domain in full (rest from reference TRBV2 and TRBJ1-1): EPEVTQTPSHQVTQMGQEVILRCVPISNHLYFYWYRQILGQKVEFLVSFYNNEISEKSEIFDDQFSVERPDGSNFTLKIRSTKLEDSAMYFCASMRGQGGGTEAFFGQGTRLTVV.

The chain recombines TRBV7-3 with TRBJ2-2, with TRBD1 identical over 7 bases. The CDR3 has 16 amino acids. V shed 2 bases, J shed 0 bases, and the junction held 3 bases outside the gene matches. Germline CDR1 and CDR2: SGHTA and FQGTGA. The CDR3 reads CASSLADRANTGELFF. The CDR3 bases are TGTGCCAGCAGCTTAGCCGACAGGGCGAACACCGGGGAGCTGTTTTTT.

This clone was seen more than once but under ten times. This rearrangement joins TRBV9 to TRBJ1-1; unclear D gene. V lost 0 bases, J lost 5 bases, and 8 bases lay in between. The CDR3 has 13 amino acids. Germline CDR1 is SGDLS and CDR2 is YYNGEE. The CDR3 DNA follows: TGTGCCAGCAGCGTAGGCGTGGAGACTGAAGCTTTCTTT. It encodes CASSVGVETEAFF.

The chain couples TRBV30 to TRBJ1-1; TRBD1 might be the D (5 bases). Per the germline V gene, CDR1 is GTSNPN and CDR2 is SVGIG (reference sequence). V dropped 3 bases and J dropped 0 bases, with 11 bases sitting between them. CDR3 size: 14 residues. CDR3 nucleotides: TGTGCCTGGAGCGTAGACAGCTTGAACACTGAAGCTTTCTTT. Amino acid sequence: CAWSVDSLNTEAFF.

This CDR3 is CASSPLDSPNQPQHF. DNA for the CDR3: TGCGCCAGCAGCCCATTGGACTCCCCCAATCAGCCCCAGCATTTT. The rearrangement uses TRBV4-1 and TRBJ1-5; D gene uncertain. The CDR3 length is 15 residues. Germline CDR1 is MGHRA and CDR2 is YSYEKL. Deletions cut 4 bases from V and 3 bases from J, with 13 bases between.

A few counts support this clone. CDR3 DNA sequence: TGTGCCAGCAGCTTAGGGGACAGGGCGCGGGAGACCCAGTACTTC. It specifies CASSLGDRARETQYF. V gene TRBV11-3 combines with J gene TRBJ2-5, with TRBD1 identical over 9 bases. Losses at the gene ends were 1 base for V and 5 bases for J; bases not matched to a gene: 5. CDR3 length: 15 residues. CDR1 and CDR2 (germline): SGHNT, YENEEA.

The chain combines TRBV7-9 with TRBJ2-3; 10 bases are a match to TRBD2. CDR3 length: 15 amino acids. With V trimmed by 5 bases and J by 5 bases, 7 bases remained unmatched. The germline V gene encodes CDR1 SEHNR and CDR2 FQNEAQ (reference sequence). DNA of the CDR3: TGTGCCAGCAGCCAAGAGAGCGGGAGGGGAGATACGCAGTATTTT. It encodes CASSQESGRGDTQYF.

The rearrangement uses TRBV5-6 and TRBJ1-1; TRBD1 aligns across 9 bases. The germline V gene has CDR1 SGHDT and CDR2 YYEEEE. Trimming at V came to 2 bases and at J to 0 bases, leaving 2 bases not matched to a gene. The CDR3 spans 15 residues. CDR3 residues: CASSFGTGMNTEAFF. The DNA of the CDR3 is TGTGCCAGCAGCTTCGGGACAGGGATGAACACTGAAGCTTTCTTT.

J is TRBJ2-7 and V is TRBV7-6; 9 bases are shared with TRBD2. The J segment lost 8 bases and the V segment lost 1 base, leaving 9 bases of the junction unmatched. CDR3 length: 15 residues. The germline CDR1 and CDR2 sequences are SGHVS and FNYEAQ. As DNA, the CDR3 is TGTGCCAGCAGCTTAGATGAAGTGCGGGGGGGTAAGCAGTACTTC. Protein product: CASSLDEVRGGKQYF.